These 18 T cell receptor beta chains were sequenced from one sample in a study of blood T cell repertoires in COVID-19. TCRdb's copy holds only in-frame clones and misses some; the assay was immunoSEQ multiplex PCR. In the table there are a few hundred thousand clones, approximately 83% of which are singletons. The source material was peripheral blood. The receptors were sampled from a person between 65 and 79 years old with COVID-19, enrolled during active disease.

The J gene is TRBJ1-4, the V gene TRBV27; 9 bases agree with TRBD1. Per the germline V gene, CDR1 is MNHEY and CDR2 is SMNVEV (reference sequence). The CDR3 covers 17 residues. V shed 4 bases and J 4 bases; nucleotides not matched to a gene: 10. In nucleotides, the CDR3 is TGTGCCAGCAGTTCCTACCCTCCGGGACAGGGTAATGAAAAACTGTTTTTT. Translating gives CASSSYPPGQGNEKLFF.

The chain couples TRBV5-6 to TRBJ1-2; D remains unclear. Trimming stripped 0 bases from V and 6 bases from J, with 12 bases between. This CDR3 is 14 amino acids long. Germline loops: CDR1 SGHDT, CDR2 YYEEEE. CDR3 in DNA: TGTGCCAGCAGCTTGGGACCCCTAGGCAATGGCTACACCTTC. This encodes CASSLGPLGNGYTF.

For this clone: At the DNA level, this CDR3 is encoded by other sequences in the same sample as well. This sequence joins TRBV24-1 and TRBJ1-5; D possibly corresponds to TRBD1 (6 bases). V gave up 4 bases and J gave up 1 base, with 10 bases separating them. The CDR3 is made up of 15 amino acids. Germline assignment: CDR1 KGHDR and CDR2 SFDVKD. CDR3 in DNA: TGTGCCACCAGTGACGCAACAGGGAGCAATCAGCCCCAGCATTTT. It specifies CATSDATGSNQPQHF.

This chain's CDR3 is CASSFPGQGREKLFF. The CDR3 DNA sequence: TGTGCCAGCAGCTTCCCGGGACAGGGGCGTGAAAAACTGTTTTTT. V and J are TRBV7-2 and TRBJ1-4; 10 bases align to TRBD1. J gave up 7 bases and V 3 bases, and 5 bases lay outside the gene matches. This CDR3 is 15 amino acids long. In germline, CDR1 is SGHTA, CDR2 FQGNSA.

J is TRBJ1-2 and V is TRBV2; the match to TRBD1 covers 9 bases. This CDR3 comprises 15 residues. CDR1 and CDR2 from the germline V gene are SNHLY and FYNNEI. Trimming cost V 5 bases and J 4 bases; bases outside gene matches: 8. The chain's CDR3 is CASSQRTGETYGYTF. The CDR3, as DNA: TGTGCCAGCAGTCAAAGGACAGGGGAGACCTATGGCTACACCTTC.

The chain carries TRBV25-1 and TRBJ2-7; D might be TRBD2 (5 bases). Germline lookup yields CDR1 MGHDK and CDR2 SYGVNS. Between the trimmed V and J ends, which lost 4 bases and 3 bases, there was a span of 7 bases. The CDR3 totals 12 residues. CDR3 coding DNA: TGTGCCAGCAGTGGGGGAGACTACGAGCAGTACTTC. It yields the protein CASSGGDYEQYF.

J is TRBJ1-6 and V is TRBV19, with D possibly being TRBD1 (6 bases). The CDR3 runs to 16 residues. The V gene's germline CDR1 is LNHDA and CDR2 SQIVND (reference sequence). V was pared by 0 bases and J by 4 bases, with 10 bases between. DNA for the CDR3: TGTGCCAGTAGTATAGAGGGACAAGCTTATAATTCACCCCTCCACTTT. Its protein product is CASSIEGQAYNSPLHF.

CDR3: CASSQDTAVNTEAFF. DNA for the CDR3: TGTGCCAGCAGCCAAGATACGGCGGTAAACACTGAAGCTTTCTTT. The chain employs TRBV4-2 and TRBJ1-1; D is uncertain. Germline loops: CDR1 LGHNA, CDR2 YNFKEQ. Deletions cut 0 bases from V and 2 bases from J, with 10 bases between. CDR3 size: 15 residues.

V gene TRBV2 combines with J gene TRBJ2-7; D not certain. Germline V gives CDR1 SNHLY, CDR2 FYNNEI. The V and J ends lost 6 bases and 7 bases respectively, with 13 bases between them. The CDR3 is 12 amino acids. The CDR3, as DNA: TGTGCCAGCAGCCGACGGGTGGGTGAGCAGTACTTC. This gives the protein CASSRRVGEQYF. The full variable domain, completed using reference TRBV2 and TRBJ2-7, is EPEVTQTPSHQVTQMGQEVILRCVPISNHLYFYWYRQILGQKVEFLVSFYNNEISEKSEIFDDQFSVERPDGSNFTLKIRSTKLEDSAMYFCASSRRVGEQYFGPGTRLTVT.

The chain links TRBV4-3 to TRBJ2-1, with D perhaps matching TRBD2 (6 bases). The germline V gene encodes CDR1 LGHNA and CDR2 YSLEER. The length of the CDR3 is 16 residues. V lost 2 bases and J 0 bases, leaving 11 bases between the germline ends. The CDR3 spells CASSQLSGSSYNEQFF. CDR3 nucleotide sequence: TGCGCCAGCAGCCAACTAAGCGGGTCCTCCTACAATGAGCAGTTCTTC.

The CDR3 coding sequence is TGTGCCGGGGGGAGCGGGAGGGCCGAATTTGTGTATTTT. Protein product: CAGGSGRAEFVYF. The V call is TRBV30, the J call TRBJ2-3, with 10 bases matching TRBD2. Germline CDR1 and CDR2: GTSNPN and SVGIG (reference sequence). V dropped 8 bases and J dropped 14; count of bases not matched to a gene: 16. The CDR3 runs 13 residues.

This clone has only one observation. The chain has TRBV7-8 and TRBJ2-7; tentative D call: TRBD2 (7 bases). V was clipped by 6 bases and J by 4 bases, with 19 bases between them. Germline V CDR1 and CDR2: SGHVS, FQNEAQ. This CDR3 has 15 residues. CDR3 nucleotide sequence: TGTGCCAGCAGACCAACGCCGGGGGGCTCGTACGAGCAGTACTTC. Translated: CASRPTPGGSYEQYF.

The chain joins TRBV15 to TRBJ2-7; TRBD2 matches 7 bases. The ends lost 1 base at V and 5 bases at J; junction bases unmatched: 11. The CDR3 sequence is 16 residues long. The V gene's germline CDR1 is LNHNV and CDR2 YYDKDF (reference sequence). The CDR3: CATSRGGGGLVDEQYF. Written as DNA, the CDR3 is TGTGCCACCAGCAGAGGGGGCGGGGGTCTAGTGGACGAGCAGTACTTC.

The rearrangement uses TRBV28 and TRBJ2-7; 7 positions match TRBD2. Germline CDR1 is MDHEN and CDR2 is SYDVKM. This CDR3 has 15 residues. V lost 8 bases and J lost 3; bases outside the gene matches: 13. The CDR3 nucleotides are TGTGCCAGCCTCAAGGGGAGGGACTTTAACTACGAGCAGTACTTC. Its protein is CASLKGRDFNYEQYF.

V gene TRBV11-2 combines with J gene TRBJ2-2; 7 bases map to TRBD2. CDR3 length equals 16 residues. Looked up from germline, CDR1 is SGHAT and CDR2 is FQNNGV. Losses at the gene ends were 5 bases for V and 5 bases for J; bases not matched to a gene: 11. CDR3 region: CASSVSAGQSTGELFF. DNA for the CDR3: TGTGCCAGCAGCGTTTCAGCGGGGCAATCTACCGGGGAGCTGTTTTTT.

The V gene is TRBV7-6, the J gene TRBJ1-1; TRBD1 matches 7 bases. CDR1 and CDR2 from the germline V gene are SGHVS and FNYEAQ. V lost 1 base and J lost 1; bases outside the gene matches: 3. The CDR3 covers 15 residues. The CDR3 loop is CASSLGGTANTEAFF. For the CDR3, the DNA is TGTGCCAGCAGCTTAGGAGGGACAGCGAACACTGAAGCTTTCTTT.

This clone turned up a few times. The chain couples TRBV6-2 or TRBV6-3 to TRBJ2-3, with D possibly TRBD2 on 5 matching bases. Trimming cost V 5 bases and J 2 bases, with 8 bases left between them. Germline CDR1 and CDR2: MNHEY and SVGEGT. CDR3 size: 13 residues. The CDR3 protein is CASSLGVTDTQYF. CDR3 nucleotide sequence: TGTGCCAGCAGTCTCGGGGTCACAGATACGCAGTATTTT.

This clone was counted once. The chain carries TRBV19 and TRBJ1-5; no clear D gene. V dropped 4 bases and J dropped 9 bases, with 10 bases sitting between them. CDR1 LNHDA and CDR2 SQIVND come from the germline V gene (reference sequence). The CDR3 totals 12 residues. The CDR3 sequence is CASSTRRGPQHF. CDR3 DNA sequence: TGTGCCAGTAGTACAAGACGGGGGCCCCAGCATTTT.